This T cell receptor (beta chain) originates from a study of cytomegalovirus exposure and HLA in healthy donors. About the research overall: A prior study identified approximately 120 million unique TCR beta sequences from 150 million to 200 million T cells. Study-level points and caveats: There were over 150 TCR beta chains listed as cytomegalovirus-associated.

Turning to this clone: Its antigen is as yet unknown.

The study ran its PCR with 60 Vbeta and 13 Jbeta primers. The assay was immunoSEQ multiplex PCR, and TCRdb's table has in-frame clones only and misses some. The sample has 150,000 to 250,000 clones, around 79% seen once. This sequence originates from a girl between 5 and 17 years old in good health and CMV-seropositive. Input material: PBMCs.

Here the CDR3 reads CASSLDDSTPLHF. CDR3 DNA sequence: TGTGCCAGCAGCTTAGACGATAGCACACCCCTCCACTTT. This sequence joins TRBV7-7 and TRBJ1-6; D is ambiguous. Trimming pared 1 base from V and 11 bases from J, leaving 9 bases between. CDR3 length: 13 residues. Germline V gene data show CDR1 as SSHAT and CDR2 as FNYEAQ (reference sequence).